Listed here are 32 T cell receptor beta chains from one sample, sequenced in a study of T-cell reconstitution after alpha-beta-depleted transplantation in children. A TCRbeta library incorporating unique molecular identifiers was prepared. TCRdb independently ran MiXCR on the PCR reads; one entry per CDR3 protein. Of fewer than 95,000 distinct CDR3 sequences in the sample, 12% were seen once. The sequences come from PBMCs from the stem cell graft donor, collected from the stem cell graft. Receptor source: a human donor who donated a stem cell graft to a child with inherited bone marrow failure.

This clonotype showed up many times. This chain connects TRBV6-6 to TRBJ1-2; D unclear. The CDR3 is 14 amino acids. Trimming shortened V by 6 bases and J by 4 bases, and 15 bases separated the two germline ends. CDR1 is MNHNY and CDR2 is SVGAGI in the germline V gene (reference sequence). The CDR3 DNA sequence: TGTGCCAGCAGAACACCGGCGGATGGCTATGGCTACACCTTC. Its protein is CASRTPADGYGYTF.

This clonotype was counted ten times or more. The rearrangement joins TRBV4-3 to TRBJ2-1, with D hard to call. V was clipped by 4 bases and J by 1 base, with 14 bases between them. The germline CDR1 and CDR2 sequences are LGHNA and YSLEER. This CDR3 comprises 16 residues. This chain's CDR3 is CASSRVPLGSYNEQFF. CDR3 DNA sequence: TGCGCCAGCAGCCGCGTTCCTCTGGGATCCTACAATGAGCAGTTCTTC.

This clonotype was seen repeatedly, ten times or more. This chain connects TRBV7-2 to TRBJ2-7, with 10 bases aligning to TRBD1. Germline V gene sequence: CDR1 SGHTA, CDR2 FQGNSA. J gave up 4 bases and V 3 bases, and 6 bases lay outside the gene matches. This CDR3 region has 15 residues. The CDR3 region is CASSFSGTGAYEQYF. The DNA for the CDR3 is TGTGCCAGCAGCTTCTCCGGGACAGGGGCTTACGAGCAGTACTTC.

This clonotype was seen ten or more times. This chain uses TRBV7-2 with TRBJ2-3; D possibly matches TRBD1 or TRBD2 (6 bases each). CDR3 length: 14 amino acids. Trimming cost V 3 bases and J 4 bases, with 11 bases left between them. The germline V gene has CDR1 SGHTA and CDR2 FQGNSA. CDR3 amino acids: CASSLSGASDTQYF. CDR3 coding DNA: TGTGCCAGCAGCTTGTCGGGGGCCTCAGATACGCAGTATTTT.

This clonotype was seen more than once but under ten times. The chain joins TRBV5-1 to TRBJ1-1; a weak D match, TRBD1 (6 bases). Trimming pared 4 bases from V and 0 bases from J, leaving 13 bases between. CDR1 is SGHRS, CDR2 YFSETQ, per germline. This CDR3 region has 15 residues. CDR3 DNA sequence: TGCGCCAGCAGCCAACCCGACAGGATGAACACTGAAGCTTTCTTT. It translates to CASSQPDRMNTEAFF.

The V call is TRBV28, the J call TRBJ2-2, with D possibly TRBD1 on 5 matching bases. The CDR3 is made up of 16 amino acids. Trimming removed 2 bases at V and 1 base at J, with 11 bases between. Germline lookup yields CDR1 MDHEN and CDR2 SYDVKM. The CDR3 DNA follows: TGTGCCAGCAGTTTAGGGCAGGGAATGAACACCGGGGAGCTGTTTTTT. This sequence encodes CASSLGQGMNTGELFF. Full variable domain (outside the CDR3, taken from reference TRBV28 and TRBJ2-2): DVKVTQSSRYLVKRTGEKVFLECVQDMDHENMFWYRQDPGLGLRLIYFSYDVKMKEKGDIPEGYSVSREKKERFSLILESASTNQTSMYLCASSLGQGMNTGELFFGEGSRLTVL.

V is TRBV7-8 and J is TRBJ2-7, with D perhaps matching TRBD1 (6 bases). Germline lookup yields CDR1 SGHVS and CDR2 FQNEAQ. Trimming shortened V by 5 bases and J by 3 bases, and 14 bases separated the two germline ends. There are 14 residues in the CDR3. The CDR3 sequence is CASSPPGVLYEQYF. CDR3 DNA: TGTGCCAGCAGCCCTCCAGGGGTTCTCTACGAGCAGTACTTC.

J is TRBJ1-4 and V is TRBV5-1; 8 bases map to TRBD1. Germline lookup yields CDR1 SGHRS and CDR2 YFSETQ. Unmatched junction bases numbered 2, after V lost 4 bases and J lost 3 bases. This CDR3 is built from 14 residues. The DNA for the CDR3 is TGCGCCAGCAGCCCACAGGGGGCTAATGAAAAACTGTTTTTT. It encodes CASSPQGANEKLFF.

This clonotype was detected ten times or more. The chain employs TRBV9 and TRBJ2-3, with 12 bases identical to TRBD2. The CDR3 has 15 residues. Germline CDR1 SGDLS, CDR2 YYNGEE. V shed 2 bases, J shed 4 bases, and the junction held 2 bases outside the gene matches. The CDR3 spells CASSVLAGGADTQYF. The CDR3 nucleotides are TGTGCCAGCAGCGTGCTAGCGGGAGGGGCAGATACGCAGTATTTT. Supplemented by reference TRBV9 and TRBJ2-3, the full variable domain reads DSGVTQTPKHLITATGQRVTLRCSPRSGDLSVYWYQQSLDQGLQFLIQYYNGEERAKGNILERFSAQQFPDLHSELNLSSLELGDSALYFCASSVLAGGADTQYFGPGTRLTVL.

Many counts were recorded for this clonotype. The V gene is TRBV27, the J gene TRBJ2-7, with D hard to call. Germline CDR1 reads MNHEY; CDR2 reads SMNVEV (reference sequence). The V end was cut by 6 bases, the J end by 0 bases, with 3 bases between. The CDR3 runs to 11 residues. The CDR3 loop reads CASRSSYEQYF. The CDR3 DNA is TGTGCCAGCAGGTCCTCCTACGAGCAGTACTTC.

The gene calls are TRBV18 and TRBJ1-6; unclear D gene. The CDR3 is made up of 14 amino acids. Germline V lookup: CDR1 KGHSH, CDR2 LQKENI. Trimming shortened V by 1 base and J by 7 bases, and 8 bases separated the two germline ends. The chain's CDR3 is CASSPRARNSPLHF. The DNA of the CDR3 is TGTGCCAGCTCACCACGGGCCCGGAATTCACCCCTCCACTTT.

This clonotype has ten or more counts. The chain employs TRBV20-1 and TRBJ1-1; D remains unclear. The V end lost 8 bases, the J end lost 0 bases, and 7 bases lay between the germline ends. The CDR3 extends over 11 amino acids. Germline V gives CDR1 DFQATT, CDR2 SNEGSKA (reference sequence). DNA of the CDR3: TGCAGTCTGGTGTTGAACACTGAAGCTTTCTTT. This codes for CSLVLNTEAFF.

This clonotype was seen repeatedly, ten times or more. The V call is TRBV4-1, the J call TRBJ1-4; 11 bases are a match to TRBD1. J was trimmed by 6 bases and V by 4 bases; bases with no gene match: 4. This CDR3 region has 15 residues. Germline V CDR1 and CDR2: MGHRA, YSYEKL. DNA of the CDR3: TGCGCCAGCAGCCTTCCGGGACAGGGGGATGAAAAACTGTTTTTT. It is translated as CASSLPGQGDEKLFF.

This clonotype was counted at least ten times. V and J are TRBV5-5 and TRBJ2-1; D ambiguous. The CDR3 loop spans 13 amino acids. Between the trimmed V and J ends, which lost 2 bases and 9 bases, there was a span of 12 bases. Germline V CDR1 and CDR2: SGHKS, YYEKEE (reference sequence). The CDR3 loop is CASSFRTALEQFF. CDR3 in DNA: TGTGCCAGCAGCTTTCGCACGGCTCTTGAGCAGTTCTTC.

The rearrangement uses TRBV30 and TRBJ2-3; D gene uncertain. CDR3 length: 14 residues. Germline V gene lookup returns CDR1 GTSNPN and CDR2 SVGIG (reference sequence). Trimming removed 5 bases at V and 1 base at J, with 13 bases between. In nucleotides, the CDR3 is TGTGCCTGGGGTACGGGTAGCCGCACAGATACGCAGTATTTT. Its translation: CAWGTGSRTDTQYF.

This clonotype was picked up many times. The genes are TRBV29-1 and TRBJ2-1; D assignment may be TRBD1 or TRBD2 (5 bases each). The germline V gene has CDR1 SQVTM and CDR2 ANQGSEA. The length of the CDR3 is 14 residues. Trimming stripped 7 bases from V and 11 bases from J, with 24 bases between. The CDR3 sequence: CSATSLVGAGKQFF. The CDR3 nucleotides are TGCAGCGCAACAAGTTTGGTTGGGGCGGGTAAGCAGTTCTTC.

This clonotype was detected many times. The V gene is TRBV4-3, the J gene TRBJ2-7; no clear D. This CDR3 contains 14 residues. Germline V gene data show CDR1 as LGHNA and CDR2 as YSLEER. Trimming left V 1 base short and J 6 bases short, with 13 bases between. CDR3 sequence: CASSQGISVSEQYF. Written as DNA, the CDR3 is TGCGCCAGCAGCCAAGGGATCTCCGTGTCCGAGCAGTACTTC.

The rearrangement uses TRBV18 and TRBJ2-5; a possible D gene is TRBD1 (6 bases). There are 16 residues in the CDR3. Germline V lookup: CDR1 KGHSH, CDR2 LQKENI. V shed 3 bases and J shed 2 bases, with 16 bases lying between them. The CDR3 bases are TGTGCCAGCTCACCTAAAGTTCCACAGGGACAAGAGACCCAGTACTTC. Translating it yields CASSPKVPQGQETQYF. Complete variable domain (other parts from reference TRBV18 and TRBJ2-5): NAGVMQNPRHLVRRRGQEARLRCSPMKGHSHVYWYRQLPEEGLKFMVYLQKENIIDESGMPKERFSAEFPKEGPSILRIQQVVRGDSAAYFCASSPKVPQGQETQYFGPGTRLLVL.

This clonotype has only a few counts. V usage is TRBV27 and J usage is TRBJ2-1, with 9 bases matching TRBD2. Germline CDR1 MNHEY, CDR2 SMNVEV (reference sequence). This CDR3 region has 15 residues. With V trimmed by 3 bases and J by 9 bases, 9 bases remained unmatched. The CDR3 reads CASSLGTSTASEQFF. CDR3 DNA sequence: TGTGCCAGCAGTTTGGGGACTAGCACAGCCAGTGAGCAGTTCTTC.

This clonotype was picked up many times. This chain joins TRBV29-1 and TRBJ2-3; TRBD1 or TRBD2 may be the D gene (6 bases each). The ends were cut back, 5 bases at V and 0 bases at J, with 15 bases in the middle. This CDR3 region has 15 residues. Germline CDR1 reads SQVTM; CDR2 reads ANQGSEA. CDR3 nucleotide sequence: TGCAGCGTTACGGGGGCGATCGGGAGCACAGATACGCAGTATTTT. Translating gives CSVTGAIGSTDTQYF.

This clonotype was found many times. This chain uses TRBV27 with TRBJ2-7; D could derive from TRBD1 or TRBD2 (5 bases each). Germline lookup yields CDR1 MNHEY and CDR2 SMNVEV (reference sequence). With 3 bases removed from V and 0 bases from J, the gap between germline ends came to 15 bases. The CDR3 contains 16 residues. DNA of the CDR3: TGTGCCAGCAGTTTGAAGGGCCCAGGGAGCTCCTACGAGCAGTACTTC. Protein product: CASSLKGPGSSYEQYF.

This clonotype appeared many times. This sequence joins TRBV20-1 and TRBJ1-1, with D perhaps TRBD1 (6 bases). Trimming shortened V by 6 bases and J by 0 bases, and 11 bases separated the two germline ends. There are 13 residues in the CDR3. Looked up from germline, CDR1 is DFQATT and CDR2 is SNEGSKA (reference sequence). CDR3 protein: CSAPGTLNTEAFF. CDR3 coding DNA: TGCAGTGCCCCCGGGACACTGAACACTGAAGCTTTCTTT.

This clonotype was seen a few times. This chain connects TRBV5-1 to TRBJ2-1, with TRBD2 matching over 10 bases. CDR1 is SGHRS and CDR2 is YFSETQ in the germline V gene. The J segment lost 1 base and the V segment lost 7 bases, leaving 11 bases of the junction unmatched. This CDR3 region has 17 residues. The CDR3, as DNA: TGCGCCAGCTCGGTCTCGACTAGCGGGTGGTCCTACAATGAGCAGTTCTTC. It encodes CASSVSTSGWSYNEQFF.

Only a few counts were recorded for this clonotype. A much more abundant neighbour one base away suggests this may be a read error. The chain uses TRBV20-1 and TRBJ2-1, with 14 bases matching TRBD2. The CDR3 is 17 amino acids. CDR1 is DFQATT, CDR2 SNEGSKA, per germline (reference sequence). The CDR3 nucleotides read TGCTGTGCTAGAGCCGGGACTAGCGGGAGAAAGGGGAATGAGCAGTTCTTC. Its translation is CCARAGTSGRKGNEQFF.

This chain links TRBV29-1 with TRBJ2-6; 11 nucleotides match TRBD1. V dropped 3 bases and J dropped 3; count of bases not matched to a gene: 7. There are 17 residues in the CDR3. CDR1 SQVTM and CDR2 ANQGSEA come from the germline V gene. CDR3 loop: CSVDFGDRGYGANVLTF. CDR3 in DNA: TGCAGCGTTGATTTCGGGGACAGGGGGTATGGGGCCAACGTCCTGACTTTC.

This clonotype was found many times. V usage is TRBV7-2 and J usage is TRBJ2-2; D not resolved. Germline V gene lookup returns CDR1 SGHTA and CDR2 FQGNSA. The CDR3 is 14 amino acids. Trimming shortened V by 7 bases and J by 2 bases, and 11 bases separated the two germline ends. The CDR3 nucleotides are TGTGCCAGCACCTCCGGATTCAACACCGGGGAGCTGTTTTTT. This encodes CASTSGFNTGELFF.

Ten or more counts support this clonotype. The rearrangement uses TRBV10-3 and TRBJ1-1; TRBD1 is a possible D gene (6 bases). V lost 7 bases and J 4 bases, leaving 13 bases between the germline ends. From germline, CDR1 is ENHRY and CDR2 SYGVKD. This CDR3 region has 13 residues. As DNA, the CDR3 is TGTGCCATCACCCAGGGGAGGGGCACTGAAGCTTTCTTT. Translating it yields CAITQGRGTEAFF.

This clonotype was detected many times. The chain recombines TRBV3-1 with TRBJ2-7; perhaps TRBD2 as D (6 bases). Germline V lookup: CDR1 LGHDT, CDR2 YNNKEL (reference sequence). The CDR3 length is 16 residues. V was pared by 0 bases and J by 0 bases, with 12 bases between. CDR3 nucleotides: TGTGCCAGCAGCCAAGAACGCGACGGGAGCTCCTACGAGCAGTACTTC. It specifies CASSQERDGSSYEQYF.

This clonotype was counted a few times. V gene TRBV12-5 combines with J gene TRBJ2-7; D tentatively fits TRBD1 or TRBD2 (5 bases each). The CDR3 runs to 14 residues. Germline CDR1 and CDR2: LGHNT and FRNRAP. Between the trimmed V and J ends, which lost 7 bases and 1 base, there was a span of 14 bases. CDR3 DNA sequence: TGTGCTAGTGCCTGGGACGGTGGATCCTACGAGCAGTACTTC. This gives the protein CASAWDGGSYEQYF.

The rearrangement uses TRBV4-3 and TRBJ2-3; 7 nucleotides match TRBD2. Unmatched junction bases numbered 4, after V lost 1 base and J lost 0 bases. Germline CDR1 reads LGHNA; CDR2 reads YSLEER. The CDR3 has 16 residues. The CDR3 protein is CASSQGVAGSTDTQYF. CDR3 DNA sequence: TGCGCCAGCAGCCAAGGGGTAGCGGGCAGCACAGATACGCAGTATTTT.

This clonotype was seen at least ten times. The chain has TRBV20-1 and TRBJ2-1; 12 nucleotides align to TRBD2. The CDR3 is made up of 16 amino acids. Trimming at V came to 5 bases and at J to 8 bases, leaving 13 bases not matched to a gene. Germline CDR1 is DFQATT and CDR2 is SNEGSKA (reference sequence). CDR3: CSAGNPGLAGDDEQFF. The CDR3 DNA follows: TGCAGTGCTGGAAACCCGGGACTAGCGGGTGACGATGAGCAGTTCTTC.

This clonotype was seen at least ten times. The chain joins TRBV16 to TRBJ1-1; D may be TRBD1 (5 bases). The germline CDR1 and CDR2 sequences are KGHSY and FQNENV. The CDR3 sequence is 13 residues long. The ends were cut back, 6 bases at V and 1 base at J, with 9 bases in the middle. Written as DNA, the CDR3 is TGTGCCAGCAGTGCGGACAAGAACACTGAAGCTTTCTTT. Translating gives CASSADKNTEAFF.